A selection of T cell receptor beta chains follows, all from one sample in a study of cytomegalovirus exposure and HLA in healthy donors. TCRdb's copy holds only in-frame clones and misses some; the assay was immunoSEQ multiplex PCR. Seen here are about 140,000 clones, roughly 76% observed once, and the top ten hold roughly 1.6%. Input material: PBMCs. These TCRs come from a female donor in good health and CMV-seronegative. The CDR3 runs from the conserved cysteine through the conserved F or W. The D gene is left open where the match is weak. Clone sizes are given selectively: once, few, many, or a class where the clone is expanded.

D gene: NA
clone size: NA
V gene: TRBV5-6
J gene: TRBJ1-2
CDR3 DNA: TGTGCCAGCAGCCAAGGGGGTTCCTGGGCCGCTAACTATGGCTACACCTTC
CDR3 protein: CASSQGGSWAANYGYTF

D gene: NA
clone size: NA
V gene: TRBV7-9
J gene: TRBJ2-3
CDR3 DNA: TGTGCCAGCAGCATGGATGAGGGTCGCACAGATACGCAGTATTTT
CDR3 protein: CASSMDEGRTDTQYF

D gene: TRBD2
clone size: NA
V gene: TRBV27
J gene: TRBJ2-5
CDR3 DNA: TGTGCCAGCCAAGGGAGGGAGCAAATAGAGACCCAGTACTTC
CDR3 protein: CASQGREQIETQYF

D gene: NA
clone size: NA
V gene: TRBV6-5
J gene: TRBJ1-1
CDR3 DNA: TGTGCCAGCAGCCCTAGGGCGGGAGAAGCTTTCTTT
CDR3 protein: CASSPRAGEAFF

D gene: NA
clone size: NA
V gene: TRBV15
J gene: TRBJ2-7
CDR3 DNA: TGTGCCACCAGCCTCTCGAGGGCAAAGAACTACGAGCAGTACTTC
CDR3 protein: CATSLSRAKNYEQYF

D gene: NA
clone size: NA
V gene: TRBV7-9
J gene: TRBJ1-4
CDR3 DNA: TGTGCCAGCAGCTTACCTTTGGAGGCTAATGAAAAACTGTTTTTT
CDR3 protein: CASSLPLEANEKLFF

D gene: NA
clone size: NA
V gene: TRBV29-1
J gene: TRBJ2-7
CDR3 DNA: TGCAGCGTTCGAGACGGGTATTCCTACGAGCAGTACTTC
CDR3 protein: CSVRDGYSYEQYF

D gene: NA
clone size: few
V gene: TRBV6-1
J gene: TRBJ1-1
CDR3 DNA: TGTGCCAGCAGTGACAGGGTGACTGAAGCTTTCTTT
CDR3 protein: CASSDRVTEAFF

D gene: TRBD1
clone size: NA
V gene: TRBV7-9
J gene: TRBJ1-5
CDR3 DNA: TGTGCCAGCAGCCCGGGGACAGGGTTTTTTCAGCCCCAGCATTTT
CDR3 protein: CASSPGTGFFQPQHF

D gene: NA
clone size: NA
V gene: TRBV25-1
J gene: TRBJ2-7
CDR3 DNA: TGTGCCAGCAGTGACAAGAAAGGAACAGAATTCTACGAGCAGTACTTC
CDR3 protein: CASSDKKGTEFYEQYF

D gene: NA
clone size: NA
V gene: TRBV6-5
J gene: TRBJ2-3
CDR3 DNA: TGTGCCACCGCAGCCCTGGACAGCCGCACAGATACGCAGTATTTT
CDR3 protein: CATAALDSRTDTQYF